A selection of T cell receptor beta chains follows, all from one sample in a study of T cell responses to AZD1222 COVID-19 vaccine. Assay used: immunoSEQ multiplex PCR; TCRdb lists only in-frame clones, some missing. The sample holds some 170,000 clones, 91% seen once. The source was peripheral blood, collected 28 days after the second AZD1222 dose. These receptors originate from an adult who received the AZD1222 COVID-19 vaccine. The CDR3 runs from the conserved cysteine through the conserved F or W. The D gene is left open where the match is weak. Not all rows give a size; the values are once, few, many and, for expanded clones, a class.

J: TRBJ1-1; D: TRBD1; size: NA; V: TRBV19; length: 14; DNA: TGTGCCAGTAGTAAGACAGGGGTAGTCACTGAAGCTTTCTTT; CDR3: CASSKTGVVTEAFF
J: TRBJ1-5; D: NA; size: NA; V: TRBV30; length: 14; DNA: TGTGCCTGGAGCCCCGGGTCCTCGATGCAGCCCCAGCATTTT; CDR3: CAWSPGSSMQPQHF
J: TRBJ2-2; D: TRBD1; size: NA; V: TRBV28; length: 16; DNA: TGTGCCAGCAGTCTTACCGGGACAGGGATCACCGGGGAGCTGTTTTTT; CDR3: CASSLTGTGITGELFF
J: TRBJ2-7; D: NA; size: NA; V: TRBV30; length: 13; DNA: TGTGCCTGGAGTACTACAGGGTCCTACGAGCAGTACTTC; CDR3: CAWSTTGSYEQYF
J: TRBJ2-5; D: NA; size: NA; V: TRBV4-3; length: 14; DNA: TGCGCCAGCAGCCCCCGTTTAACCCAAGAGACCCAGTACTTC; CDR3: CASSPRLTQETQYF
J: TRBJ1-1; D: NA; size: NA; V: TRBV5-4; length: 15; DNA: TGTGCCAGCAGCCCGGGAGGGTCGGTGAACACTGAAGCTTTCTTT; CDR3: CASSPGGSVNTEAFF
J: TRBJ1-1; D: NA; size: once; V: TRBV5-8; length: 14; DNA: TGTGCCAGCAGACCAAGGGGGAGCGCCACTGAAGCTTTCTTT; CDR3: CASRPRGSATEAFF
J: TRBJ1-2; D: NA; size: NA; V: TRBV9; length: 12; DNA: TGTGCCAGCAGCGTAGGTGGCTATGGCTACACCTTC; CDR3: CASSVGGYGYTF
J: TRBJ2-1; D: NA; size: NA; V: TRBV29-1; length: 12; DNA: TGCAGCGTTAGGGACTTGTACAATGAGCAGTTCTTC; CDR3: CSVRDLYNEQFF
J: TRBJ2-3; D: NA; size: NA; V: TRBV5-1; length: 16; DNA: TGCGCCAGCAGCTTTTTACGCCCCTCTAGCACAGATACGCAGTATTTT; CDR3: CASSFLRPSSTDTQYF
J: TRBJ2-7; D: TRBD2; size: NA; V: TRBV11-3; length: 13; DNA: TGTGCCAGCAGCTACACTAGCGGGAACGAGCAGTACTTC; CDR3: CASSYTSGNEQYF
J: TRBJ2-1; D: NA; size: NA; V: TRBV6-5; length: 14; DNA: TGTGCCAGTGGGGGACTGCAAGCCTACAATGAGCAGTTCTTC; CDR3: CASGGLQAYNEQFF
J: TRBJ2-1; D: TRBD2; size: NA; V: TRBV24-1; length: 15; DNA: TGTGCCACCAGCCCCGGCGGGGGTAATTACAATGAGCAGTTCTTC; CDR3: CATSPGGGNYNEQFF
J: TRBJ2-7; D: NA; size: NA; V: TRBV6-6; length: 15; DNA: TGTGCCAGCAGTTACTCGCAGGGGAGGTCCCACGAGCAGTACTTC; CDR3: CASSYSQGRSHEQYF
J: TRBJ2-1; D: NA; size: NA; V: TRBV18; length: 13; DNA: TGTGCCAGCTCACCCCGGGACTACAATGAGCAGTTCTTC; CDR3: CASSPRDYNEQFF
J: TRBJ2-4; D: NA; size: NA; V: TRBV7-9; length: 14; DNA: TGTGCCAGCAGCCCAGCAGGGGCAAGGGGTATTCAGTACTTC; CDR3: CASSPAGARGIQYF